This T cell receptor (beta chain) is drawn from a study of CD8 T cells in ankylosing spondylitis. Study-level results: Typical of ankylosing spondylitis blood, it appeared, was a TCR beta motif of several highly homologous variants.

Notes on this clonotype: Its specificity is unknown.

The germline CDR1 and CDR2 sequences are KGHDR and SFDVKD. V shed 4 bases and J 9 bases; nucleotides not matched to a gene: 16. The CDR3 spans 19 residues. TCRdb redid the calling of the 5' RACE reads with MiXCR, one entry per CDR3 protein. Counted here are 470,000 or so distinct CDR3 sequences, roughly a quarter occurring once; the ten biggest clones make up about 0.9%. Specimen: blood, either unsorted or a sorted T cell fraction (not recorded which). This chain uses TRBV24-1 with TRBJ2-1, with TRBD2 identical over 14 bases. The source is a male donor with ankylosing spondylitis. The CDR3 DNA follows: TGTGCCACCAGTGACACTGGACTAGCGGGAGGTGGGGGATCGGGTGAGCAGTTCTTC. This gives the protein CATSDTGLAGGGGSGEQFF.